The present entry profiles one T cell receptor beta chain with its context. Its antigen is still unknown. The V segment lost 3 bases and the J segment 2 bases; nucleotides outside the gene matches: 12. CDR1 DFQATT and CDR2 SNEGSKA come from the germline V gene (reference sequence). The CDR3 runs to 16 residues. This sample was taken from a study of post-analysis software for immune sequencing data. Study information: There were relapsing-remitting, secondary progressive and progressive-relapsing multiple sclerosis among the disease courses included.

Study results and caveats: Same-batch preparations were strongly co-clustered by F measure. About five TRBV segments appeared more often in patients than in controls, and TRBV5-6, TRBV5-1 and TRBV20-1 were among these. Relative to controls, patients with multiple sclerosis showed significantly lower normalized Chao1 diversity.

Prepared libraries of TCR beta cDNA carried unique molecular identifiers. cDNA molecules numbering roughly 0.5 million came from approximately 1 to 10 million T cells. A single record per CDR3 protein comes from TCRdb applying MiXCR to the PCR reads. The profile shows 550,000 to 700,000 distinct CDR3 sequences, about 40% of them singletons. The V gene is TRBV20-1, the J gene TRBJ2-7, with TRBD1 matching 8 bases. This clonotype was obtained from a girl aged 5-17 years with multiple sclerosis. The specimen was blood. CDR3 bases: TGCAGTGCTAGGGGTCGCAGGGGGCTCCAACCCTACGAGCAGTACTTC. Translated, it gives CSARGRRGLQPYEQYF.